The 18 T cell receptor beta chains below were found in one sample sequenced in a study of blood T cell repertoires in COVID-19. Repertoires were generated with immunoSEQ multiplex PCR, while TCRdb's copy carries only in-frame clones and drops some. The sample comprises approximately 82,000 clones, more than 70% of which are singletons, and about 15% rests with the top ten. Source material: peripheral blood. These receptors all come from a woman in her fifties or sixties with acute or convalescent COVID-19.

About this clone itself: The junction shows a germline mismatch at one end, possibly a read error. J is TRBJ1-1 and V is TRBV7-9, with 7 bases that match TRBD1. Germline CDR1 SEHNR, CDR2 FQNEAQ (reference sequence). The CDR3 has 14 residues. The CDR3 coding sequence is TGTGCCAGCAGCCGCTCGGACAGGAACGCTGAAGCTTTCTTT. Its protein product is CASSRSDRNAEAFF.

The V and J genes are TRBV27 and TRBJ2-2, with TRBD1 matching over 8 bases. After removal of 5 bases from V and 4 bases from J, the junction contained 9 bases not matched to a gene. Germline V gene lookup returns CDR1 MNHEY and CDR2 SMNVEV (reference sequence). CDR3 length equals 16 residues. The CDR3 loop is CASSPPVTGGTGELFF. The CDR3 DNA reads TGTGCCAGCAGTCCCCCCGTCACAGGGGGCACCGGGGAGCTGTTTTTT.

V and J are TRBV27 and TRBJ2-7; D is possibly TRBD1 (6 bases). Trimming removed 8 bases from V and 5 bases from J, with 10 bases in between. Per germline, CDR1 MNHEY and CDR2 SMNVEV (reference sequence). CDR3 length: 11 residues. The CDR3 loop is CASGQRHEQYF. In nucleotides, the CDR3 is TGTGCCAGCGGACAGAGACACGAGCAGTACTTC.

The chain is built from TRBV5-6 and TRBJ1-5, with D perhaps matching TRBD1 (5 bases). This CDR3 has 13 amino acids. CDR1 and CDR2 from the germline V gene are SGHDT and YYEEEE. The germline V and J ends were trimmed by 0 bases and 9 bases, with 10 bases remaining between them. CDR3 in amino acids: CASSLASGRPQHF. CDR3 in DNA: TGTGCCAGCAGCTTGGCATCAGGGCGGCCCCAGCATTTT.

The rearrangement joins TRBV25-1 to TRBJ1-4; D is unclear. There are 17 residues in the CDR3. Germline V lookup: CDR1 MGHDK, CDR2 SYGVNS. Trimming removed 1 base from V and 0 bases from J, with 12 bases in between. The chain's CDR3 is CASSESGGPTTNEKLFF. CDR3 in DNA: TGTGCCAGCAGTGAATCGGGAGGGCCTACAACTAATGAAAAACTGTTTTTT.

For this clone: A junction boundary mismatches the germline segment, possibly from a read error. The CDR3 DNA follows: TGCGCCAGCAGCTATATGGGACAGGGGGCGCAGGACTTC. This encodes CASSYMGQGAQDF. V usage is TRBV5-1 and J usage is TRBJ2-4; 12 bases line up with TRBD1. Germline V gives CDR1 SGHRS, CDR2 YFSETQ. The CDR3 totals 13 residues.

This sequence joins TRBV5-1 and TRBJ2-5, with 7 bases that match TRBD2. The CDR3 loop spans 15 amino acids. Germline V gives CDR1 SGHRS, CDR2 YFSETQ. V shed 2 bases, J shed 5 bases, and the junction held 9 bases outside the gene matches. The CDR3 DNA reads TGCGCCAGCAGCTTTGGCGGGAGATCGGATGAGACCCAGTACTTC. This gives the protein CASSFGGRSDETQYF.

This chain links TRBV30 with TRBJ2-5; the match to TRBD2 covers 11 bases. The CDR3 has 14 residues. Germline values: CDR1 GTSNPN, CDR2 SVGIG (reference sequence). V gave up 1 base and J gave up 5 bases; unmatched junction bases: 3. CDR3 nucleotide sequence: TGTGCCTGGAGTGCGCTAGCGGGGGGTGAGACCCAGTACTTC. It encodes CAWSALAGGETQYF.

V and J are TRBV2 and TRBJ1-2, with TRBD1 as a possible D gene (6 bases). Germline V lookup: CDR1 SNHLY, CDR2 FYNNEI. The V and J ends lost 7 bases and 1 base respectively, with 7 bases between them. The length of the CDR3 is 12 residues. The DNA of the CDR3 is TGTGCCAGCAAGGGGGATAACTATGGCTACACCTTC. Residues: CASKGDNYGYTF.

This clone was detected only once. The genes are TRBV21-1 and TRBJ2-3; the table's TRBD2 call for D was not verified on the DNA. TRBV21-1 is a recognized pseudogene. CDR3 size: 16 residues. The CDR3 sequence: CASSRELAFSTDTQYF. CDR3 in DNA: TGTGCCAGCAGCAGAGAACTAGCGTTTAGCACAGATACGCAGTATTTT.

The V call is TRBV7-8, the J call TRBJ1-2, with TRBD1 as a possible D gene (6 bases). The CDR3 runs to 17 residues. With 5 bases removed from V and 5 bases from J, the gap between germline ends came to 24 bases. In germline, CDR1 is SGHVS, CDR2 FQNEAQ. This CDR3 reads CASSNKWGMGAPYGYTF. CDR3 sequence (DNA): TGTGCCAGCAGCAATAAATGGGGGATGGGGGCACCTTATGGCTACACCTTC.

V is TRBV30 and J is TRBJ1-6; D is ambiguous. CDR3 length: 14 amino acids. The germline V and J ends were trimmed by 2 bases and 5 bases, with 10 bases remaining between them. Per germline, CDR1 GTSNPN and CDR2 SVGIG (reference sequence). This chain's CDR3 is CAWSTGSDNSPLHF. The CDR3 coding sequence is TGTGCCTGGAGTACGGGGTCAGATAATTCACCCCTCCACTTT.

This clone was seen just once. The chain links TRBV3-1 (or the pseudogene TRBV3-2) to TRBJ2-1, with a possible D match to TRBD2 (6 bases). This CDR3 has 16 amino acids. Trimming shortened V by 1 base and J by 5 bases, and 15 bases separated the two germline ends. Germline CDR1 and CDR2: LGHDT and YNNKEL (reference sequence). DNA of the CDR3: TGTGCCAGCAGCCAAGCCCCGGGGACTCCTCACAATGAGCAGTTCTTC. Translation: CASSQAPGTPHNEQFF.

V is TRBV27 and J is TRBJ1-5; 7 positions agree with TRBD1. Trimming removed 6 bases from V and 6 bases from J; junction bases left unmatched: 5. CDR3 length: 13 amino acids. Per germline, CDR1 MNHEY and CDR2 SMNVEV (reference sequence). CDR3 bases: TGTGCCAGCAGGCAGGGGGTAAGTCAGCCCCAGCATTTT. Its translation: CASRQGVSQPQHF.

The rearrangement uses TRBV4-1 and TRBJ2-7, with a tentative D call TRBD2 (6 bases). Between the trimmed V and J ends, which lost 1 base and 4 bases, there was a span of 11 bases. CDR3 length equals 14 residues. Germline loops: CDR1 MGHRA, CDR2 YSYEKL. The CDR3 DNA follows: TGCGCCAGCAGCCAAGGGGCTAGCGAATACGAGCAGTACTTC. It codes for CASSQGASEYEQYF.

The sample holds one count of this clone. The genes are TRBV12-3 or TRBV12-4 and TRBJ1-2, with D possibly TRBD1 on 6 matching bases. The CDR3 extends over 12 amino acids. The V end was cut by 5 bases, the J end by 5 bases, with 9 bases between. CDR3 nucleotide sequence: TGTGCCAGCAGTGTCGACAGGTATGGCTACACCTTC. Its translation: CASSVDRYGYTF.

The chain recombines TRBV4-1 with TRBJ1-1; D gene unclear. V lost 1 base, J lost 5 bases, and 14 bases lay in between. Germline CDR1 reads MGHRA; CDR2 reads YSYEKL. This CDR3 contains 15 residues. CDR3 DNA: TGCGCCAGCAGCCAAGGTCTCATTGGGAGAACTGAAGCTTTCTTT. Translation gives CASSQGLIGRTEAFF.

V usage is TRBV5-4 and J usage is TRBJ1-1; TRBD1 matches at 9 bases. J was trimmed by 4 bases and V by 3 bases; bases with no gene match: 10. This CDR3 is built from 16 residues. CDR1 and CDR2 (germline): SGHNT, YYREEE (reference sequence). The CDR3 DNA follows: TGTGCCAGCAGCTCTCCGACAGGGGGAGCGTTCACTGAAGCTTTCTTT. Protein sequence: CASSSPTGGAFTEAFF.